This T cell receptor beta chain was recovered during a study of CD8 T cells in ankylosing spondylitis. Libraries for TCR beta were made by quantitative 5'-RACE with molecular barcodes. Via MiXCR, TCRdb re-called the 5' RACE reads, giving one row per CDR3 protein. Of around 32,000 distinct CDR3 sequences listed, 6.5% to 9% were seen once; the top ten hold under 12%. Whole-study results and caveats: Blood from ankylosing spondylitis patients appeared to carry a characteristic roughly 8-variant TCR beta motif. Disease-linked clones, CD8+, were relatively rare in peripheral blood. Enrichment of disease-linked clones was reportedly significant in matched ankylosing spondylitis synovial fluid.

This clonotype appeared many times. The antigen remains undetermined. J gave up 5 bases and V 2 bases, and 3 bases lay outside the gene matches. Germline V gene data show CDR1 as MNHEY and CDR2 as SMNVEV (reference sequence). The CDR3 extends over 15 amino acids. This clonotype was obtained from a male donor with ankylosing spondylitis or in good health (not recorded which). V and J are TRBV27 and TRBJ2-1, with 10 bases identical to TRBD2. Material: blood, either unsorted or a sorted T cell fraction (not recorded which). CDR3 DNA: TGTGCCAGCAGTTTAAATAGCGGGAGGAACAATGAGCAGTTCTTC. Translation: CASSLNSGRNNEQFF.